One sample yielded the 24 T cell receptor beta chains listed below, sequenced in a study of blood T cell repertoires in COVID-19. Only in-frame clones appear in the TCRdb table, and some are missing; sequencing was by immunoSEQ multiplex PCR. The sample contains roughly 34,000 clones, roughly nine tenths of which appear only once. The sequenced sample was peripheral blood. These receptor sequences come from a woman aged 80 or over with active or convalescent COVID-19.

The chain has TRBV7-9 and TRBJ1-2, with TRBD1 matching over 8 bases. The J segment lost 7 bases and the V segment lost 5 bases, leaving 9 bases of the junction unmatched. This CDR3 spans 14 amino acids. Germline V gene lookup returns CDR1 SEHNR and CDR2 FQNEAQ (reference sequence). This CDR3 is CASSILDRGGGYTF. The DNA for the CDR3 is TGTGCCAGCAGCATCTTAGACAGGGGCGGTGGCTACACCTTC.

The CDR3 loop is CASSVTGATNEKLFF. The CDR3 DNA is TGCGCCAGCAGTGTCACAGGGGCAACTAATGAAAAACTGTTTTTT. V is TRBV10-2 and J is TRBJ1-4, with 7 bases aligning to TRBD1. CDR1 is WSHSY, CDR2 SAAADI, per germline. V lost 4 bases and J lost 0; bases outside the gene matches: 2. CDR3 length equals 15 residues.

The chain is built from TRBV28 and TRBJ2-3; 12 nucleotides align to TRBD2. V shed 4 bases and J 2 bases; nucleotides not matched to a gene: 13. Germline loops: CDR1 MDHEN, CDR2 SYDVKM. The CDR3 covers 19 residues. The CDR3 coding sequence is TGTGCCAGCAGTTCTCTGGGACTAGCGGGTGGCACCATCACAGATACGCAGTATTTT. Its protein is CASSSLGLAGGTITDTQYF.

DNA of the CDR3: TGCGCCAGCAGTGAGTCGTTAGGGGGCAGGGAGACCCAGTACTTC. Amino acids: CASSESLGGRETQYF. V gene TRBV10-1 combines with J gene TRBJ2-5, with 7 bases that match TRBD1. The V gene end was trimmed by 0 bases and the J gene end by 5 bases; junction bases not matched to a gene: 6. Germline CDR1 WNHNN, CDR2 SYGVQD (reference sequence). The CDR3 runs 15 residues.

This clone was picked up one time. The V call is TRBV18, the J call TRBJ2-3, with D maybe TRBD2 (7 bases). CDR3 length: 16 residues. Deletions cut 3 bases from V and 0 bases from J, with 13 bases between. CDR1 and CDR2 from the germline V gene are KGHSH and LQKENI. CDR3 region: CASSPRGALSTDTQYF. Here the CDR3 DNA reads TGTGCCAGCTCACCTCGGGGGGCCCTCAGCACAGATACGCAGTATTTT. Variable domain in full (rest from reference TRBV18 and TRBJ2-3): NAGVMQNPRHLVRRRGQEARLRCSPMKGHSHVYWYRQLPEEGLKFMVYLQKENIIDESGMPKERFSAEFPKEGPSILRIQQVVRGDSAAYFCASSPRGALSTDTQYFGPGTRLTVL.

The CDR3: CASSLAGQGTDTQYF. CDR3 DNA: TGTGCCAGCAGCTTAGCGGGACAGGGCACAGATACGCAGTATTTT. The rearrangement joins TRBV11-2 to TRBJ2-3, with TRBD1 identical over 8 bases. The CDR3 covers 15 residues. Per the germline V gene, CDR1 is SGHAT and CDR2 is FQNNGV. After removal of 1 base from V and 1 base from J, the junction contained 1 base not matched to a gene.

This clone was seen only once. The chain links TRBV5-6 to TRBJ1-3, with D possibly matching TRBD1 (6 bases). Trimming removed 0 bases at V and 0 bases at J, with 13 bases between. The CDR3 covers 17 residues. Germline V gives CDR1 SGHDT, CDR2 YYEEEE. The CDR3 reads CASSLGTVPNSGNTIYF. The DNA for the CDR3 is TGTGCCAGCAGCTTGGGGACAGTCCCCAACTCTGGAAACACCATATATTTT. Together with reference TRBV5-6 and TRBJ1-3, the CDR3 gives the full variable domain: DAGVTQSPTHLIKTRGQQVTLRCSPKSGHDTVSWYQQALGQGPQFIFQYYEEEERQRGNFPDRFSGHQFPNYSSELNVNALLLGDSALYLCASSLGTVPNSGNTIYFGEGSWLTVV.

The chain is built from TRBV6-5 and TRBJ2-2; 7 bases agree with TRBD1. Germline values: CDR1 MNHEY, CDR2 SVGAGI. Trimming at V came to 11 bases and at J to 4 bases, leaving 4 bases not matched to a gene. The CDR3 covers 12 residues. The CDR3 protein is CAGGQTTGELFF. CDR3 nucleotides: TGTGCCGGGGGACAGACCACCGGGGAGCTGTTTTTT.

The chain has TRBV10-2 and TRBJ2-5; no firm D call. V was pared by 2 bases and J by 7 bases, with 11 bases between. Germline lookup yields CDR1 WSHSY and CDR2 SAAADI. CDR3 length: 13 residues. The CDR3 protein is CASSEVADGTQYF. The CDR3 DNA reads as TGCGCCAGCAGTGAGGTAGCTGACGGGACCCAGTACTTC.

V usage is TRBV6-4 and J usage is TRBJ2-2; D not certain. V was clipped by 4 bases and J by 3 bases, with 6 bases between them. The CDR3 length is 13 residues. CDR1 is MRHNA and CDR2 is SNTAGT in the germline V gene. The CDR3 DNA follows: TGTGCCAGCAGTGGACTTGACACCGGGGAGCTGTTTTTT. Protein product: CASSGLDTGELFF.

This clone was counted a few times. The gene calls are TRBV5-1 and TRBJ1-5; D not certain. CDR1 is SGHRS and CDR2 is YFSETQ in the germline V gene. The V and J ends lost 5 bases and 6 bases respectively, with 9 bases between them. This CDR3 contains 12 residues. CDR3 amino acids: CASREGGQPQHF. The CDR3, as DNA: TGCGCCAGCAGGGAGGGAGGTCAGCCCCAGCATTTT.

The V call is TRBV5-6, the J call TRBJ1-6; possibly TRBD1 for D (5 bases). The CDR3 has 15 amino acids. Germline assignment: CDR1 SGHDT and CDR2 YYEEEE. Trimming cost V 1 base and J 6 bases, with 11 bases left between them. This CDR3 is CASSLIGQINSPLHF. Here the CDR3 DNA reads TGTGCCAGCAGCTTGATAGGACAAATTAATTCACCCCTCCACTTT. Combining the CDR3 with reference TRBV5-6 and TRBJ1-6 gives the whole variable domain DAGVTQSPTHLIKTRGQQVTLRCSPKSGHDTVSWYQQALGQGPQFIFQYYEEEERQRGNFPDRFSGHQFPNYSSELNVNALLLGDSALYLCASSLIGQINSPLHFGNGTRLTVT.

The chain links TRBV7-3 to TRBJ2-2; 7 bases map to TRBD1. Germline CDR1 reads SGHTA; CDR2 reads FQGTGA. The CDR3 spans 15 residues. The trim removed 5 bases at V and 2 bases at J, leaving 5 bases unmatched. CDR3 DNA: TGTGCCAGCAGCAAAGACAGGGTCAACACCGGGGAGCTGTTTTTT. Translating it yields CASSKDRVNTGELFF.

V usage is TRBV19 and J usage is TRBJ2-1, with TRBD2 as a possible D gene (5 bases). Germline CDR1 and CDR2: LNHDA and SQIVND (reference sequence). Trimming shortened V by 6 bases and J by 7 bases, and 10 bases separated the two germline ends. CDR3 length: 12 amino acids. CDR3 DNA: TGTGCCAGTAGGATCGAGGGTAATGAGCAGTTCTTC. Translating gives CASRIEGNEQFF.

This chain links TRBV2 with TRBJ2-1; 13 bases line up with TRBD2. The V and J ends lost 7 bases and 9 bases, in that order; junction bases with no gene match: 12. The CDR3 length is 16 residues. The germline V gene encodes CDR1 SNHLY and CDR2 FYNNEI. CDR3 nucleotide sequence: TGTGCCAGCATGACGACTAGCGGGGGGCGCCATGGTGAGCAGTTCTTC. Its protein product is CASMTTSGGRHGEQFF.

The rearrangement links TRBV5-1 to TRBJ2-1; 8 nucleotides agree with TRBD2. V lost 1 base to trimming and J lost 2 bases; unmatched junction nucleotides: 2. The CDR3 has 15 amino acids. Germline V gives CDR1 SGHRS, CDR2 YFSETQ. This CDR3 is CASSLLRGAYNEQFF. The CDR3 DNA is TGCGCCAGCAGCTTGTTGCGGGGGGCCTACAATGAGCAGTTCTTC. Together with reference TRBV5-1 and TRBJ2-1, the CDR3 gives the full variable domain: KAGVTQTPRYLIKTRGQQVTLSCSPISGHRSVSWYQQTPGQGLQFLFEYFSETQRNKGNFPGRFSGRQFSNSRSEMNVSTLELGDSALYLCASSLLRGAYNEQFFGPGTRLTVL.

This rearrangement joins TRBV6-5 to TRBJ1-2; 8 bases are shared with TRBD1. After removal of 6 bases from V and 7 bases from J, the junction contained 10 bases not matched to a gene. The CDR3 sequence is 14 residues long. Per germline, CDR1 MNHEY and CDR2 SVGAGI. The CDR3 region is CASSPPGQGAGYTF. DNA of the CDR3: TGTGCCAGCAGCCCACCGGGCCAGGGGGCTGGCTACACCTTC.

This clone was detected only a few times. The gene calls are TRBV9 and TRBJ1-1; no firm D call. This CDR3 comprises 12 residues. Deletions cut 2 bases from V and 3 bases from J, with 5 bases between. Germline values: CDR1 SGDLS, CDR2 YYNGEE. CDR3 nucleotides: TGTGCCAGCAGCGTTATTGACACTGAAGCTTTCTTT. Translated: CASSVIDTEAFF. Full variable domain (remainder filled in from reference TRBV9 and TRBJ1-1): DSGVTQTPKHLITATGQRVTLRCSPRSGDLSVYWYQQSLDQGLQFLIQYYNGEERAKGNILERFSAQQFPDLHSELNLSSLELGDSALYFCASSVIDTEAFFGQGTRLTVV.

The gene calls are TRBV5-4 and TRBJ1-4; 9 bases match TRBD1. Per germline, CDR1 SGHNT and CDR2 YYREEE (reference sequence). With V trimmed by 0 bases and J by 7 bases, 7 bases remained unmatched. The CDR3 extends over 16 amino acids. The CDR3 loop reads CASSLAPGTGSEKLFF. In DNA form, the CDR3 reads TGTGCCAGCAGCTTGGCTCCCGGGACAGGGTCTGAAAAACTGTTTTTT.

This chain links TRBV6-5 with TRBJ1-5; 7 nucleotides line up with TRBD1. Looked up from germline, CDR1 is MNHEY and CDR2 is SVGAGI. V was clipped by 5 bases and J by 5 bases; unmatched bases: 9. The CDR3 is 15 amino acids. The CDR3 spells CASSPTGMGDQPQHF. The CDR3 DNA reads TGTGCCAGCAGTCCGACAGGGATGGGGGATCAGCCCCAGCATTTT.

The V gene is TRBV6-4, the J gene TRBJ2-3; D might be TRBD2 (5 bases). The ends were cut back, 5 bases at V and 2 bases at J, with 8 bases in the middle. The CDR3 totals 13 residues. Per germline, CDR1 MRHNA and CDR2 SNTAGT. In nucleotides, the CDR3 is TGTGCCAGCAGTCTAGCTGCCACAGATACGCAGTATTTT. As protein: CASSLAATDTQYF.

This clone was found a few times. V is TRBV15 and J is TRBJ2-6, with D maybe TRBD1 (5 bases). The V gene lost 0 bases and the J gene lost 1 base, with 7 bases spanning the gap. The V gene's germline CDR1 is LNHNV and CDR2 YYDKDF (reference sequence). CDR3 length: 16 amino acids. The CDR3 loop reads CATSRDKGSGANVLTF. CDR3 bases: TGTGCCACCAGCAGAGATAAGGGGTCTGGGGCCAACGTCCTGACTTTC.

The chain couples TRBV5-1 to TRBJ1-2; TRBD1 aligns across 9 bases. This CDR3 is built from 19 residues. With 4 bases clipped from V and 3 bases from J, the junction kept 19 bases outside the gene matches. The germline V gene has CDR1 SGHRS and CDR2 YFSETQ. CDR3 loop: CASSKSVPGQGVIDYGYTF. DNA for the CDR3: TGCGCCAGCAGCAAATCTGTCCCGGGACAGGGAGTCATTGACTATGGCTACACCTTC. The complete variable domain, with remaining parts taken from reference TRBV5-1 and TRBJ1-2, reads KAGVTQTPRYLIKTRGQQVTLSCSPISGHRSVSWYQQTPGQGLQFLFEYFSETQRNKGNFPGRFSGRQFSNSRSEMNVSTLELGDSALYLCASSKSVPGQGVIDYGYTFGSGTRLTVV.

The chain recombines TRBV4-1 with TRBJ2-7; 7 bases are shared with TRBD2. V trimming: 0 bases; J trimming: 0 bases; junction bases outside the gene matches: 8. Per the germline V gene, CDR1 is MGHRA and CDR2 is YSYEKL. CDR3 length: 17 residues. CDR3 in amino acids: CASSQDLGGLFSYEQYF. In nucleotides, the CDR3 is TGCGCCAGCAGCCAAGATCTGGGGGGGTTATTCTCCTACGAGCAGTACTTC.